These 17 T cell receptor beta chains share one sample of origin, sequenced in a study of blood T cells in healthy people across ages. Through a sample-barcoded 5' primer and a J-beta primer mix, a second PCR was run for roughly 6 to 11 cycles. TCRdb re-called the 5' RACE reads with MiXCR, one entry per CDR3 protein. The table lists about 640,000 distinct CDR3 sequences, approximately 50% of them singletons. Input material: blood. The receptors stem from a man aged 55-75 years in good health.

This rearrangement joins TRBV29-1 to TRBJ1-5; TRBD1 matches 8 bases. Germline CDR1 is SQVTM and CDR2 is ANQGSEA. The CDR3 loop spans 13 amino acids. The J segment lost 2 bases and the V segment lost 6 bases, leaving 3 bases of the junction unmatched. CDR3 amino acids: CSVATGGNQPQHF. The CDR3 DNA reads as TGCAGCGTAGCGACAGGGGGCAATCAGCCCCAGCATTTT.

V is TRBV7-8 and J is TRBJ2-1, with D possibly TRBD2 on 6 matching bases. Germline CDR1 reads SGHVS; CDR2 reads FQNEAQ. The CDR3 length is 14 residues. V lost 1 base and J 5 bases, leaving 9 bases between the germline ends. CDR3 bases: TGTGCCAGCAGCTTAGGCGGGATCGACAATGAGCAGTTCTTC. Translated: CASSLGGIDNEQFF.

The gene calls are TRBV19 and TRBJ1-1, with D possibly matching TRBD1 (6 bases). Germline V gene data show CDR1 as LNHDA and CDR2 as SQIVND (reference sequence). There are 14 residues in the CDR3. V was shortened by 4 bases and J by 2 bases, with 11 bases between the two germline ends. CDR3 coding DNA: TGTGCCAGTAGTAATCTGGGGGCCAACACTGAAGCTTTCTTT. Translated: CASSNLGANTEAFF.

The chain combines TRBV6-6 with TRBJ1-1; D is unresolved. V lost 6 bases, J lost 2 bases, and 16 bases lay in between. The CDR3 loop spans 15 amino acids. CDR1 and CDR2 from the germline V gene are MNHNY and SVGAGI (reference sequence). In DNA form, the CDR3 reads TGTGCCAGCAGCCCTGACGACGACGGAAACACTGAAGCTTTCTTT. Translating it yields CASSPDDDGNTEAFF.

The sample holds a few counts of this clonotype. The gene calls are TRBV10-3 and TRBJ2-7; 9 bases are a match to TRBD2. This CDR3 comprises 14 residues. The germline CDR1 and CDR2 sequences are ENHRY and SYGVKD. The V segment lost 5 bases and the J segment 4 bases; nucleotides outside the gene matches: 6. The chain's CDR3 is CAISSGGGAYEQYF. Written as DNA, the CDR3 is TGTGCCATCAGTTCGGGCGGGGGGGCGTACGAGCAGTACTTC.

The rearrangement joins TRBV3-1 to TRBJ2-2; tentatively, D is TRBD1 or TRBD2 (6 bases each). Trimming left V 4 bases short and J 5 bases short, with 14 bases between. The CDR3 has 15 residues. Germline lookup yields CDR1 LGHDT and CDR2 YNNKEL (reference sequence). CDR3 region: CASSPPGARTGELFF. The DNA of the CDR3 is TGTGCCAGCAGCCCGCCGGGGGCGCGGACCGGGGAGCTGTTTTTT. The full variable domain, completed using reference TRBV3-1 and TRBJ2-2, is DTAVSQTPKYLVTQMGNDKSIKCEQNLGHDTMYWYKQDSKKFLKIMFSYNNKELIINETVPNRFSPKSPDKAHLNLHINSLELGDSAVYFCASSPPGARTGELFFGEGSRLTVL.

The gene calls are TRBV6-1 and TRBJ2-7, with D unclear. This CDR3 has 13 amino acids. Trimming took off 3 bases at V and 0 bases at J, with 6 bases between the two ends. Germline loops: CDR1 MNHNS, CDR2 SASEGT. Written as DNA, the CDR3 is TGTGCCAGCAGTGACTTGCCCTCCTACGAGCAGTACTTC. Protein: CASSDLPSYEQYF.

The chain recombines TRBV4-2 with TRBJ2-3; possible D gene TRBD2, 6 bases. CDR1 is LGHNA and CDR2 is YNFKEQ in the germline V gene. Trimming stripped 4 bases from V and 4 bases from J, with 18 bases between. The CDR3 runs to 16 residues. The CDR3 is CASSLEGRGNSDTQYF. The CDR3 bases are TGTGCCAGCAGCCTCGAGGGGCGGGGAAATTCAGATACGCAGTATTTT.

This clonotype was detected a few times. The chain is built from TRBV12-3 or TRBV12-4 and TRBJ2-5; 10 bases are a match to TRBD2. The CDR3 loop spans 13 amino acids. J was trimmed by 5 bases and V by 5 bases; bases with no gene match: 2. This CDR3 is CASSVTSGETQYF. The CDR3 DNA is TGTGCCAGCAGTGTGACTAGCGGGGAGACCCAGTACTTC.

This chain links TRBV7-2 with TRBJ2-7; TRBD2 is a possible D gene (5 bases). Trimming stripped 2 bases from V and 5 bases from J, with 10 bases between. CDR3 size: 13 residues. Germline V lookup: CDR1 SGHTA, CDR2 FQGNSA. As DNA, the CDR3 is TGTGCCAGCAGCTTATCCCCGGGGAACGAGCAGTACTTC. This codes for CASSLSPGNEQYF. Supplemented by reference TRBV7-2 and TRBJ2-7, the full variable domain reads GAGVSQSPSNKVTEKGKDVELRCDPISGHTALYWYRQSLGQGLEFLIYFQGNSAPDKSGLPSDRFSAERTGGSVSTLTIQRTQQEDSAVYLCASSLSPGNEQYFGPGTRLTVT.

This clonotype has just one count. This sequence joins TRBV20-1 and TRBJ2-3, with TRBD2 identical over 12 bases. CDR3 length: 16 amino acids. Germline V gene sequence: CDR1 DFQATT, CDR2 SNEGSKA (reference sequence). Unmatched junction bases numbered 8, after V lost 1 base and J lost 6 bases. CDR3 bases: TGCAGTGCTAGAGGGGCTAGCGGGGGGGCTTTGGATACGCAGTATTTT. Protein product: CSARGASGGALDTQYF.

Only a few counts were recorded for this clonotype. The chain joins TRBV6-6 to TRBJ2-7; D is perhaps TRBD1 (6 bases). V lost 4 bases, J lost 3 bases, and 16 bases lay in between. Germline V lookup: CDR1 MNHNY, CDR2 SVGAGI (reference sequence). The CDR3 runs 15 residues. The CDR3 loop reads CASSWVAGAGYEQYF. CDR3 bases: TGTGCCAGCAGTTGGGTGGCAGGGGCGGGCTACGAGCAGTACTTC.

The chain recombines TRBV5-6 with TRBJ2-3; 7 bases fit TRBD1. In germline, CDR1 is SGHDT, CDR2 YYEEEE. The CDR3 is 15 residues long. J gave up 1 base and V 2 bases, and 4 bases lay outside the gene matches. The CDR3 spells CASSLPQGGTDTQYF. The CDR3 coding sequence is TGTGCCAGCAGCTTACCCCAGGGGGGCACAGATACGCAGTATTTT.

This clonotype was counted at least ten times. The chain has TRBV20-1 and TRBJ2-7, with D hard to call. V dropped 0 bases and J dropped 4 bases, with 10 bases sitting between them. Germline assignment: CDR1 DFQATT and CDR2 SNEGSKA (reference sequence). CDR3 length: 13 amino acids. The DNA for the CDR3 is TGCAGTGCTAGAGATACAGCGCGATACGAGCAGTACTTC. Protein sequence: CSARDTARYEQYF.

The V and J genes are TRBV5-6 and TRBJ2-5; 7 bases fit TRBD1. V lost 3 bases to trimming and J lost 0 bases; unmatched junction nucleotides: 11. The CDR3 is 17 amino acids. Germline lookup yields CDR1 SGHDT and CDR2 YYEEEE. CDR3 DNA sequence: TGTGCCAGCAGCTGGATGAGGGGGCTAACACACCAAGAGACCCAGTACTTC. Protein sequence: CASSWMRGLTHQETQYF.

The gene calls are TRBV6-1 and TRBJ1-1; 8 nucleotides match TRBD1. The CDR3 covers 15 residues. V shed 4 bases, J shed 1 base, and the junction held 5 bases outside the gene matches. In germline, CDR1 is MNHNS, CDR2 SASEGT. CDR3 sequence reads: CASSVTGAGNTEAFF. CDR3 DNA: TGTGCCAGCAGTGTGACAGGGGCAGGGAACACTGAAGCTTTCTTT.

In this sample, this clonotype turned up a few times. The V and J genes are TRBV7-2 and TRBJ2-3; 8 bases fit TRBD2. The germline CDR1 and CDR2 sequences are SGHTA and FQGNSA. With V trimmed by 3 bases and J by 0 bases, 5 bases remained unmatched. The CDR3 loop spans 16 amino acids. The CDR3: CASSFDSGVSTDTQYF. CDR3 DNA sequence: TGTGCCAGCAGCTTTGATAGCGGGGTTAGCACAGATACGCAGTATTTT.